The next 9 T cell receptor beta chains were all read from a single sample in a study of blood T cell repertoires in COVID-19. The protocol was immunoSEQ multiplex PCR, while the TCRdb copy is restricted to in-frame clones and leaves out a portion. The data show approximately 380,000 clones, 85% seen once. Source material: peripheral blood. These receptors were taken from a woman aged 18-35 years with acute or convalescent COVID-19.

This chain links TRBV3-1 (or the pseudogene TRBV3-2) with TRBJ2-7, with TRBD2 matching 8 bases. J was trimmed by 0 bases and V by 2 bases; bases with no gene match: 15. The CDR3 is made up of 19 amino acids. Germline CDR1 and CDR2: LGHDT and YNNKEL (reference sequence). CDR3 nucleotides: TGTGCCAGCAGCCAACGGGGCCTGGGGCTAGCGGGCGGCTCCTACGAGCAGTACTTC. Translating it yields CASSQRGLGLAGGSYEQYF.

Concerning this clone: Its ends do not fully match the called genes, so a read error is possible. The chain employs TRBV28 and TRBJ2-3; D may be TRBD1 (6 bases). The CDR3 length is 11 residues. Germline loops: CDR1 MDHEN, CDR2 SYDVKM. The CDR3 loop reads CASSLRGQTGF. The CDR3 DNA reads TGTGCCAGCAGTTTGAGAGGACAGACGGGTTTT.

This sequence joins TRBV4-1 and TRBJ2-3; 9 bases line up with TRBD1. The CDR3 contains 14 residues. Trimming removed 4 bases from V and 5 bases from J; junction bases left unmatched: 4. Per germline, CDR1 MGHRA and CDR2 YSYEKL. The CDR3 sequence is CASSLGTGIDTQYF. The CDR3 nucleotides are TGCGCCAGCAGCCTAGGGACAGGGATAGATACGCAGTATTTT.

The chain employs TRBV5-4 and TRBJ1-2; 7 bases agree with TRBD1. CDR3 length: 15 residues. Germline-derived CDR1 and CDR2 are SGHNT and YYREEE (reference sequence). V shed 0 bases, J shed 4 bases, and the junction held 6 bases outside the gene matches. The CDR3, as DNA: TGTGCCAGCAGCTTGGTTCACAGGGGCGTCTATGGCTACACCTTC. Translating it yields CASSLVHRGVYGYTF.

The chain combines TRBV7-9 with TRBJ1-3; D unresolved. Germline CDR1 SEHNR, CDR2 FQNEAQ (reference sequence). V was trimmed by 10 bases and J by 0 bases, leaving 16 bases between them. CDR3 length: 15 residues. The CDR3 region is CAIKLPEHSGNTIYF. Written as DNA, the CDR3 is TGTGCCATCAAGTTACCGGAGCACTCTGGAAACACCATATATTTT.

The chain employs TRBV2 and TRBJ2-7, with 12 bases identical to TRBD1. Per germline, CDR1 SNHLY and CDR2 FYNNEI. The junction had 2 bases not matched to a gene; V was cut back by 3 bases and J by 8 bases. The CDR3 totals 13 residues. The CDR3 DNA sequence: TGTGCCAGCAGTGATGGGACAGGGGGCAAGCAGTACTTC. This gives the protein CASSDGTGGKQYF.

This chain uses TRBV27 with TRBJ1-2, with TRBD1 matching over 9 bases. The germline V gene encodes CDR1 MNHEY and CDR2 SMNVEV (reference sequence). This CDR3 has 17 amino acids. The junction had 9 bases not matched to a gene; V was cut back by 3 bases and J by 1 base. The CDR3 DNA sequence: TGTGCCAGCAGTTTGACCGGGACAGGGTCCCATAACTATGGCTACACCTTC. Its protein is CASSLTGTGSHNYGYTF.

In this sample, this clone turned up a few times. J is TRBJ2-5 and V is TRBV5-6, with D hard to call. Germline V gene lookup returns CDR1 SGHDT and CDR2 YYEEEE. The CDR3 is 14 residues long. The germline V and J ends were trimmed by 9 bases and 1 base, with 16 bases remaining between them. This CDR3 is CATTTFETQETQYF. For the CDR3, the DNA is TGTGCCACCACTACTTTCGAGACCCAAGAGACCCAGTACTTC.

J is TRBJ1-2 and V is TRBV6-2 or TRBV6-3; 8 bases line up with TRBD1. Germline-derived CDR1 and CDR2 are MNHEY and SVGEGT. This CDR3 region has 15 residues. J was trimmed by 7 bases and V by 0 bases; bases with no gene match: 7. CDR3 sequence reads: CASSYSNDRGPGYTF. In DNA, the CDR3 is TGTGCCAGCAGTTACTCGAACGACAGGGGACCTGGCTACACCTTC.